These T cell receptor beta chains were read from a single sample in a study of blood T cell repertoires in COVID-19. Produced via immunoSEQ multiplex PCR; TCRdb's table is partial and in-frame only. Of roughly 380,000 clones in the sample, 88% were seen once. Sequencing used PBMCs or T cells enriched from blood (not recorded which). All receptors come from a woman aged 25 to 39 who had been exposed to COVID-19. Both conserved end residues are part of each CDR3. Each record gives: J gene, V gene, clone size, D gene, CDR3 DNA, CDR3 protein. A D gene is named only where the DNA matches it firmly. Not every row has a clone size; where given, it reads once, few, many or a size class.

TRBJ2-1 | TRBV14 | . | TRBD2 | TGTGCCAGCAGCCGCCGGACTAGCGGGGAGCAGTTCTTC | CASSRRTSGEQFF
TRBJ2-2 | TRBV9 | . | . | TGTGCCAGCAGCCCTAGCACCGGGGAGCTGTTTTTT | CASSPSTGELFF
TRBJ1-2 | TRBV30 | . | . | TGTGCCTGGAGTCAAGGGGCTGGCTACACCTTC | CAWSQGAGYTF
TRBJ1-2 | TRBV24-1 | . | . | TGTGCCACCAGCAAACAGGGATTCCAGTATGGCTACACCTTC | CATSKQGFQYGYTF
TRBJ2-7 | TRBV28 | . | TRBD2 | TGTGCCAGCAGTTTGGCGGGAGGTCCCTTCTACGAGCAGTACTTC | CASSLAGGPFYEQYF
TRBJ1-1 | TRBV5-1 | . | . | TGCGCCAGCAGCTGGGCCGGCAGGAACACTGAAGCTTTCTTT | CASSWAGRNTEAFF
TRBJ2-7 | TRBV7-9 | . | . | TGTGCCAGCAGCTTAGGCCCCCAGGTTACCTACGAGCAGTACTTC | CASSLGPQVTYEQYF
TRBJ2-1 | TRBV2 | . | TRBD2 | TGTGCCAGCAGTGGCCTCACTAGCGGACCCTACAATGAGCAGTTCTTC | CASSGLTSGPYNEQFF
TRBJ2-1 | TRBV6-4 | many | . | TGTGCCAGCAGTGACTTGGAAGCGGACTACAATGAGCAGTTCTTC | CASSDLEADYNEQFF
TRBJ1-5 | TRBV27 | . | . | TGTGCCAGCAGTTTACAGGGTTCCCAGCCCCAGCATTTT | CASSLQGSQPQHF
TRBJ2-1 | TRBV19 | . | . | TGTGCCAGTACCACATCAGGGGGGTCCTACAATGAGCAGTTCTTC | CASTTSGGSYNEQFF
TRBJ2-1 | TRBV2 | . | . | TGTGCCAGCATCATGATAGCCGATGGTTACAATGAGCAGTTCTTC | CASIMIADGYNEQFF
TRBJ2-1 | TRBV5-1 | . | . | TGCGCCAGCAGCATTGGGGGGTACAATGAGCAGTTCTTC | CASSIGGYNEQFF
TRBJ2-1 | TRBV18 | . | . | TGTGCCAGCTCACCACGAGGCGATAGCTCCTACAATGAGCAGTTCTTC | CASSPRGDSSYNEQFF
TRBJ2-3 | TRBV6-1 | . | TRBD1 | TGTGCCAGCAGTGGACAAGCCGGGACAGGGGGCTTAGATACGCAGTATTTT | CASSGQAGTGGLDTQYF
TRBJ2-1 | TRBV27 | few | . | TGTGCCAGCAGTCTTGGGATAAACAGGGAGAGGAATGAGCAGTTCTTC | CASSLGINRERNEQFF
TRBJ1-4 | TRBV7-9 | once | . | TGTGCCAGCAGCTACGGGGATGGTCGTGAAAAACTGTTTTTT | CASSYGDGREKLFF
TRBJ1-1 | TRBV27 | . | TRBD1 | TGTGCCAGCAGTTTGGGACAGTGGAACACTGAAGCTTTCTTT | CASSLGQWNTEAFF
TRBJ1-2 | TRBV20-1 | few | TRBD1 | TGCAGTGCTAGTAAAGGGACAGCCATGTTCTATGGCTACACCTTC | CSASKGTAMFYGYTF
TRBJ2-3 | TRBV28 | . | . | TGTGCCAGCAGCCACAGCATAGATACGCAGTATTTT | CASSHSIDTQYF
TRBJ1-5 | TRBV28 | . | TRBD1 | TGTGCCAGCACTAATACAGGGGATCAGCCCCAGCATTTT | CASTNTGDQPQHF
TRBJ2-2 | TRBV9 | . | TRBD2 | TGTGCCAGCAGCGTTAAGCTAGCGGGCGAGACCCCCGGGGAGCTGTTTTTT | CASSVKLAGETPGELFF
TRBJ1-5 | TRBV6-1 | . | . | TGTGCCAGCAGTGAGCGACAGGATAGCAATCAGCCCCAGCATTTT | CASSERQDSNQPQHF
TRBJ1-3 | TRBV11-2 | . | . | TGTGCCAGCAGCTTAGGGGGAGTTTCGGGAAACACCATATATTTT | CASSLGGVSGNTIYF
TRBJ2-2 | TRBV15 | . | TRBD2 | TGTGCCACCAGCAGAGATCGGGCTAGCGGGAGCACCGGGGAGCTGTTTTTT | CATSRDRASGSTGELFF
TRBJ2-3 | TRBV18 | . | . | TGTGCCAGCTCAGTACTCAGCACAGATACGCAGTATTTT | CASSVLSTDTQYF
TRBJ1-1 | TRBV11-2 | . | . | TGTGCCAGCAACGCTCAGACAGTGCACACTGAAGCTTTCTTT | CASNAQTVHTEAFF
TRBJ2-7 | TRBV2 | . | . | TGTGCCAGCAGTGAACCCCTGGCAGCCTACGAGCAGTACTTC | CASSEPLAAYEQYF
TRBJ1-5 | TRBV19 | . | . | TGTGCCAGTAGTACAGCGATCAATCAGCCCCAGCATTTT | CASSTAINQPQHF
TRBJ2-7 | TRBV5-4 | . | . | TGTGCCAGCAGCTTGGAGGGGTTCCCCTACGAGCAGTACTTC | CASSLEGFPYEQYF
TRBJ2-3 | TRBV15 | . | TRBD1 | TGTGCCACCAGCAGAGATTACCGGGAAGACTGGACAGGGGGTTTT | CATSRDYREDWTGGF
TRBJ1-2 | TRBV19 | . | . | TGTGCCAGTAGTCCCAGGGAGGACTATGGCTACACCTTC | CASSPREDYGYTF
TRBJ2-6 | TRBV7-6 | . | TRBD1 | TGTGCCAGCAGCTATATGACAGGGGAAAGCTCTGGGGCCAACGTCCTGACTTTC | CASSYMTGESSGANVLTF
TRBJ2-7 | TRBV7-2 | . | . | TGTGCCAGCAGCTTAGTCTCAGGGGCCACCTACGAGCAGTACTTC | CASSLVSGATYEQYF
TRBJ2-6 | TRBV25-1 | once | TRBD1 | TGTGCCAGCACTAGACAGGGAGCTGGGGCCAACGTCCTGACTTTC | CASTRQGAGANVLTF
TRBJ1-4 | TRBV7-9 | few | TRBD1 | TGTGCCAGCAGTCGGGACAGCCAGTCGGAAAAACTGTTTTTT | CASSRDSQSEKLFF
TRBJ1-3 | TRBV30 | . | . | TGTGCCTGGAGTGTACTGCAGGCCGGAAACACCATATATTTT | CAWSVLQAGNTIYF
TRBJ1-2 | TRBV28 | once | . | TGTGCCAGCATACCAGGGGCGGCCTCTGTCTATGGCTACACCTTC | CASIPGAASVYGYTF
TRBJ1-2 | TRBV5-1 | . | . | TGCGCCAGCAGCTTAAGCAATGGGACACCCAGCTTTGATAACTATGGCTACACCTTC | CASSLSNGTPSFDNYGYTF
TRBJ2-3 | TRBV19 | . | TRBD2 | TGTGCCAGTAGCAAACTAGCGGGAGGCACAGATACGCAGTATTTT | CASSKLAGGTDTQYF
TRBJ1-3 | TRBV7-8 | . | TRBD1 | TGTGCCAGCAGCCTAGGACAGGGGGCGACTGGAAACACCATATATTTT | CASSLGQGATGNTIYF
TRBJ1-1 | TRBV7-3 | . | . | TGTGCCAGCAGCCTCAACCAGGGTGCCACTGAAGCTTTCTTT | CASSLNQGATEAFF
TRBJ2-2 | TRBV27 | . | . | TGTGCCAGCAGCCAGATAGGAGGCGGGGAGCTGTTTTTT | CASSQIGGGELFF
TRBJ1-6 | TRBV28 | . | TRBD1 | TGTGCCAGCAGTCCACCAAGGACAGGCGTGAATTCACCCCTCCACTTT | CASSPPRTGVNSPLHF
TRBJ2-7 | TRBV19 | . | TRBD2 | TGTGCCAGTAGTATCGCCGGGACTAGCTTTTACGAGCAGTACTTC | CASSIAGTSFYEQYF
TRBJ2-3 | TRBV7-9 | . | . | TGTGCCAGCAGCTTATTTAGCGCGCCAGATACGCAGTATTTT | CASSLFSAPDTQYF
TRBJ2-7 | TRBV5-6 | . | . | TGTGCCAGCAGCCCCGAGAACAGGGACGAGCAGTACTTC | CASSPENRDEQYF
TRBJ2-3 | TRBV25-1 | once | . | TGTGCCAGCAGTTCGGCAGGGGGGAATACGCAGTATTTT | CASSSAGGNTQYF
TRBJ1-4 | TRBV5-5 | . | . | TGTGCCAGCAGCTTGAGACAGGATAATGAAAAACTGTTTTTT | CASSLRQDNEKLFF
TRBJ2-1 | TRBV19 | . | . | TGTGCCAGTAGTATCTCCTCCCCCGGTGAGCAGTTCTTC | CASSISSPGEQFF